What follows are 8 T cell receptor beta chains derived from one specimen sequenced in a study of T cells in Graves' hyperthyroidism and ophthalmopathy. Amplified regions were TCR beta CDR3 sequences from RNA transcripts. The TCR CDR3 first-round RT-PCR relied on the HTBI primer set. Each CDR3 protein is one row after TCRdb ran MiXCR on the multiplex PCR reads. This table has hundreds of thousands of distinct CDR3 sequences, just under 45% appearing once. Sequenced material: peripheral blood or thyroid tissue (not recorded which). The receptor source for this set is an adult man with Graves' disease, either hyperthyroidism or ophthalmopathy (not recorded which).

In its sample, this clonotype was seen many times. This chain connects TRBV7-9 to TRBJ1-1, with TRBD1 as a possible D gene (5 bases). The V gene lost 5 bases and the J gene lost 1 base, with 11 bases spanning the gap. The CDR3 has 14 residues. Germline V gives CDR1 SEHNR, CDR2 FQNEAQ (reference sequence). CDR3 coding DNA: TGTGCCAGCAGCCGTCTCGGGGGGAACACTGAAGCTTTCTTT. Its protein product is CASSRLGGNTEAFF.

The CDR3 sequence: CATSRDRHF. CDR3 nucleotides: TGTGCCACCAGCAGAGATCGACACTTT. The chain links TRBV15 to TRBJ1-6; D is undetermined. Trimming removed 0 bases at V and 19 bases at J, with 4 bases between. Germline V gene data show CDR1 as LNHNV and CDR2 as YYDKDF (reference sequence). The CDR3 runs 9 residues.

The V call is TRBV7-9, the J call TRBJ1-4; TRBD1 is a possible D gene (5 bases). The CDR3 is 16 amino acids. Trimming shortened V by 6 bases and J by 0 bases, and 14 bases separated the two germline ends. CDR1 is SEHNR and CDR2 is FQNEAQ in the germline V gene (reference sequence). In nucleotides, the CDR3 is TGTGCCAGCAGTTCCCCGGACACCCCAACTAATGAAAAACTGTTTTTT. It translates to CASSSPDTPTNEKLFF.

As concerns this clonotype: Without the conserved terminal phenylalanine or tryptophan, this CDR3 likely stems from a read error. The limits of the CDR3 on the DNA are not certain, so only TCRdb's listed CDR3 is given. The chain uses TRBV7-8 and TRBJ1-1. Germline V gene sequence: CDR1 SGHVS, CDR2 FQNEAQ. The CDR3 contains 9 residues when both ends are counted. The CDR3 is CASSLNAVA.

The chain carries TRBV5-4 and TRBJ2-7; TRBD1 aligns across 7 bases. Germline trimming cut 3 bases from V and 3 bases from J; bases unmatched to any gene: 9. The CDR3 contains 15 residues. Looked up from germline, CDR1 is SGHNT and CDR2 is YYREEE (reference sequence). The CDR3 DNA follows: TGTGCCAGCAGCTCAATGACAGGGCTAGGCTACGAGCAGTACTTC. Translation: CASSSMTGLGYEQYF.

This chain uses TRBV19 with TRBJ1-5; 8 positions match TRBD1. V gave up 3 bases and J gave up 5 bases; unmatched junction bases: 6. The CDR3 sequence is 15 residues long. Germline V CDR1 and CDR2: LNHDA, SQIVND (reference sequence). CDR3: CASSISDRVHQPQHF. CDR3 bases: TGTGCCAGTAGTATCTCGGACAGGGTACATCAGCCCCAGCATTTT.

This clonotype was recorded many times. This chain joins TRBV29-1 and TRBJ1-1; D might be TRBD1 (5 bases). CDR3 length equals 14 residues. Between the trimmed V and J ends, which lost 6 bases and 1 base, there was a span of 15 bases. Germline V gene data show CDR1 as SQVTM and CDR2 as ANQGSEA. CDR3 in amino acids: CSVIGDGENTEAFF. CDR3 nucleotides: TGCAGCGTGATAGGGGACGGAGAGAACACTGAAGCTTTCTTT.

The J gene is TRBJ2-7, the V gene TRBV7-8; no firm D call. Germline V lookup: CDR1 SGHVS, CDR2 FQNEAQ. This CDR3 has 12 amino acids. V was trimmed by 5 bases and J by 9 bases, leaving 14 bases between them. In DNA, the CDR3 is TGTGCCAGCAGCGAAGACCGGACGGGGCAGTACTTC. Translated: CASSEDRTGQYF.